Here is one T cell receptor (beta chain) with its context. Its antigen is not identified. The record originates from a study of untreated major depressive disorder. Clones were read by immunoSEQ multiplex PCR, and TCRdb kept only the in-frame ones, dropping some. The table has about 21,000 clones, roughly 90% seen once. This CDR3 comprises 15 residues. The germline CDR1 and CDR2 sequences are MNHEY and SMNVEV (reference sequence). V lost 6 bases and J lost 4; bases outside the gene matches: 5. Study-wide points: Sequencing comparisons covered only three preselected Vbeta families. All top five TRBV05-01 clones per subject were private clones.

For sex, age, current smoking status and body mass index, every depressed patient had a pairwise-matched non-depressed control. Participants were all of European descent. The sample comprised CD4+ T cells from PBMCs. The receptor comes from a middle-aged woman in good health. The chain carries TRBV27 and TRBJ2-7; 14 nucleotides agree with TRBD2. The CDR3 coding sequence is TGTGCCAGCAGACAGGGACTAGCGGGAGCGTACGAGCAGTACTTC. Its translation is CASRQGLAGAYEQYF.